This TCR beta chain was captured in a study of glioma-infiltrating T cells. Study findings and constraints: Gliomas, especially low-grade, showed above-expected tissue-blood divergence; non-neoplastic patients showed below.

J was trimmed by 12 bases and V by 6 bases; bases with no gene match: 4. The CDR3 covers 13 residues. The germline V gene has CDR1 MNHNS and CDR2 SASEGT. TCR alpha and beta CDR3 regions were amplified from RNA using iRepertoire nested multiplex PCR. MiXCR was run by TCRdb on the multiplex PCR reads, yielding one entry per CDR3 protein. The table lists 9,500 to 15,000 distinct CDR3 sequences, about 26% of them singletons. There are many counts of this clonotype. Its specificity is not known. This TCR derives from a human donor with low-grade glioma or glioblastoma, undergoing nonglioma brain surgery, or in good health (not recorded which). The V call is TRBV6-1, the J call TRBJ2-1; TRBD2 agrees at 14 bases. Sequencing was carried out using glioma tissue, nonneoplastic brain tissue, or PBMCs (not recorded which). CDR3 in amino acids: CASSRLAGGAQFF. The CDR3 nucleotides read TGTGCCAGCAGCAGACTAGCGGGAGGGGCGCAGTTCTTC.